Shown below are 32 T cell receptor beta chains from a single sample sequenced in a study of OX40 agonist ivuxolimab in advanced cancers. Produced via immunoSEQ multiplex PCR; TCRdb's table is partial and in-frame only. The sample shows approximately 34,000 clones, 81% of them seen only once. The sequencing here drew on CD4+ or CD8+ T cells sorted from blood, taken in a trial of the OX40 agonist ivuxolimab. These receptors were collected from an adult with an advanced solid tumor such as melanoma, head and neck, liver or kidney cancer.

V and J are TRBV28 and TRBJ1-2; TRBD1 matches 9 bases. V lost 6 bases, J lost 8 bases, and 7 bases stayed unmatched. The CDR3 is made up of 13 amino acids. Germline CDR1 and CDR2: MDHEN and SYDVKM. This CDR3 reads CASRKQGAIGYTF. As DNA, the CDR3 is TGTGCCAGCAGAAAACAGGGGGCGATCGGCTACACCTTC.

The rearrangement links TRBV7-9 to TRBJ2-7; perhaps TRBD2 as D (5 bases). Germline V gene lookup returns CDR1 SEHNR and CDR2 FQNEAQ (reference sequence). Trimming shortened V by 5 bases and J by 4 bases, and 21 bases separated the two germline ends. This CDR3 has 16 residues. The CDR3 DNA reads as TGTGCCAGCAGCCCCGGACTGCCCATTAACCCTTACGAGCAGTACTTC. Translating gives CASSPGLPINPYEQYF.

This sequence joins TRBV7-2 and TRBJ2-5; weak D call: TRBD2 (6 bases). CDR1 and CDR2 (germline): SGHTA, FQGNSA. CDR3 size: 16 residues. V was pared by 4 bases and J by 5 bases, with 20 bases between. CDR3 DNA: TGTGCCAGCAGCTGGGGAGGACAAGGGACTCGGGAGACCCAGTACTTC. Residues: CASSWGGQGTRETQYF.

The rearrangement joins TRBV5-1 to TRBJ2-2; D gene unclear. V was clipped by 1 base and J by 7 bases, with 14 bases between them. Germline CDR1 SGHRS, CDR2 YFSETQ. This CDR3 is 15 amino acids long. CDR3 in amino acids: CASSLPDLLGGELFF. The DNA for the CDR3 is TGCGCCAGCAGCTTGCCAGACCTCCTGGGCGGGGAGCTGTTTTTT.

This rearrangement joins TRBV10-3 to TRBJ2-7; 9 positions agree with TRBD1. Germline values: CDR1 ENHRY, CDR2 SYGVKD. V lost 6 bases to trimming and J lost 4 bases; unmatched junction nucleotides: 4. This CDR3 comprises 13 residues. The CDR3, as DNA: TGTGCCATCAGGGACAGGGGAGGGTACGAGCAGTACTTC. It encodes CAIRDRGGYEQYF.

This chain links TRBV2 with TRBJ1-6; D gene ambiguous. CDR3 size: 14 residues. Germline-derived CDR1 and CDR2 are SNHLY and FYNNEI. Trimming cost V 6 bases and J 7 bases, with 13 bases left between them. CDR3: CASRTGIQNSPLHF. The CDR3 nucleotides read TGTGCCAGCAGAACCGGGATACAGAATTCACCCCTCCACTTT.

This clone has more than one count but fewer than ten. The sample carries other DNA sequences with the same CDR3. J is TRBJ2-5 and V is TRBV7-2; the D is unclear. This CDR3 comprises 12 residues. Per germline, CDR1 SGHTA and CDR2 FQGNSA. V lost 4 bases, J lost 0 bases, and 3 bases lay in between. The CDR3 DNA is TGTGCCAGCAGCTCCTACCAAGAGACCCAGTACTTC. This codes for CASSSYQETQYF.

The chain recombines TRBV11-2 with TRBJ1-5, with D tentatively TRBD1 (5 bases). There are 14 residues in the CDR3. Germline V lookup: CDR1 SGHAT, CDR2 FQNNGV. V lost 2 bases, J lost 4 bases, and 9 bases lay in between. The CDR3 nucleotides are TGTGCCAGCAGCTTAAAGGGGCAGAATCAGCCCCAGCATTTT. The encoded protein is CASSLKGQNQPQHF.

This sequence joins TRBV19 and TRBJ2-5; the D call may be TRBD1 or TRBD2 (5 bases each). This CDR3 has 14 amino acids. The ends were cut back, 6 bases at V and 2 bases at J, with 13 bases in the middle. Germline loops: CDR1 LNHDA, CDR2 SQIVND (reference sequence). Written as DNA, the CDR3 is TGTGCCAGTAGCCCCAGGGACCAGCAAGAGACCCAGTACTTC. Protein sequence: CASSPRDQQETQYF.

The gene calls are TRBV28 and TRBJ2-3; D gene uncertain. Germline CDR1 reads MDHEN; CDR2 reads SYDVKM. The germline V and J ends were trimmed by 2 bases and 0 bases, with 3 bases remaining between them. The CDR3 runs 13 residues. CDR3 region: CASSLSSTDTQYF. The DNA of the CDR3 is TGTGCCAGCAGTTTAAGTAGCACAGATACGCAGTATTTT.

The V gene is TRBV7-2, the J gene TRBJ1-4, with TRBD1 as a possible D gene (6 bases). V gave up 4 bases and J gave up 4 bases, with 16 bases separating them. Looked up from germline, CDR1 is SGHTA and CDR2 is FQGNSA. This CDR3 comprises 16 residues. CDR3 nucleotide sequence: TGTGCCAGCAGCTACAGTGGGGGGCGAGTTAATGAAAAACTGTTTTTT. It encodes CASSYSGGRVNEKLFF.

The chain is built from TRBV6-6 and TRBJ2-5, with TRBD1 matching 9 bases. The CDR3 length is 15 residues. The V gene's germline CDR1 is MNHNY and CDR2 SVGAGI (reference sequence). V was clipped by 7 bases and J by 5 bases; unmatched bases: 11. CDR3 residues: CASTKQGARGETQYF. CDR3 nucleotides: TGTGCCAGCACCAAACAGGGGGCGCGGGGGGAGACCCAGTACTTC.

The V call is TRBV19, the J call TRBJ1-1, with a tentative D call TRBD1 (6 bases). CDR3 length: 13 amino acids. The V gene lost 3 bases and the J gene lost 5 bases, with 10 bases spanning the gap. Germline V gives CDR1 LNHDA, CDR2 SQIVND (reference sequence). The CDR3: CASSIRGGTEAFF. CDR3 coding DNA: TGTGCCAGTAGTATCAGGGGAGGAACTGAAGCTTTCTTT.

The chain couples TRBV6-6 to TRBJ2-3; D ambiguous. This CDR3 is 14 amino acids long. Germline CDR1 and CDR2: MNHNY and SVGAGI (reference sequence). V was cut by 6 bases and J by 3 bases, with 13 bases left in between. The CDR3, as DNA: TGTGCCAGCAGGAACCCTTTATTGACAGATACGCAGTATTTT. It specifies CASRNPLLTDTQYF.

This chain joins TRBV6-5 and TRBJ2-7; TRBD1 might be the D (7 bases). Trimming removed 4 bases from V and 1 base from J, with 11 bases in between. The CDR3 extends over 14 amino acids. Germline assignment: CDR1 MNHEY and CDR2 SVGAGI. For the CDR3, the DNA is TGTGCCAGCAGTTTCCAGGGGGGATCCTACGAGCAGTACTTC. Protein sequence: CASSFQGGSYEQYF.

This chain joins TRBV7-8 and TRBJ2-1; D is unresolved. Trimming removed 0 bases at V and 8 bases at J, with 11 bases between. Germline V gives CDR1 SGHVS, CDR2 FQNEAQ. There are 14 residues in the CDR3. The CDR3 loop is CASSLAPAVDEQFF. Here the CDR3 DNA reads TGTGCCAGCAGCTTAGCGCCGGCAGTGGATGAGCAGTTCTTC.

The chain recombines TRBV5-1 with TRBJ2-7, with D perhaps matching TRBD1 (6 bases). Germline V lookup: CDR1 SGHRS, CDR2 YFSETQ. The V end lost 4 bases, the J end lost 6 bases, and 11 bases lay between the germline ends. This CDR3 comprises 12 residues. As DNA, the CDR3 is TGCGCCAGCAGCGTTACAGGGACCGAGCAGTACTTC. It specifies CASSVTGTEQYF.

This chain connects TRBV6-1 to TRBJ2-2; no reliable D call. CDR1 is MNHNS and CDR2 is SASEGT in the germline V gene. The CDR3 totals 11 residues. V was clipped by 5 bases and J by 11 bases, with 9 bases between them. DNA for the CDR3: TGTGCCAGCAGTTTAAGGCCTGAGCTGTTTTTT. Translating gives CASSLRPELFF.

This chain connects TRBV4-3 to TRBJ2-3; D call uncertain. Looked up from germline, CDR1 is LGHNA and CDR2 is YSLEER. V lost 3 bases and J lost 5, with 18 bases in between. The CDR3 totals 16 residues. CDR3 nucleotide sequence: TGCGCCAGCAGCCAGGCGTCGACCTCCGTGGGAGATACGCAGTATTTT. This gives the protein CASSQASTSVGDTQYF.

Sample share makes this clone medium-sized. The rearrangement links TRBV7-2 to TRBJ1-4; the D is unclear. The germline V gene encodes CDR1 SGHTA and CDR2 FQGNSA. CDR3 length: 16 residues. V was pared by 1 base and J by 2 bases, with 11 bases between. The CDR3 DNA follows: TGTGCCAGCAGCTTAGGGTCCGCGGGTACTAATGAAAAACTGTTTTTT. Translated, it gives CASSLGSAGTNEKLFF.

This clone has just a few counts. V usage is TRBV2 and J usage is TRBJ1-4; 7 bases align to TRBD1. Trimming removed 4 bases from V and 13 bases from J; junction bases left unmatched: 6. Germline CDR1 and CDR2: SNHLY and FYNNEI. The CDR3 spans 12 residues. CDR3 loop: CASSGTGDGLFF. Here the CDR3 DNA reads TGTGCCAGCAGTGGAACAGGGGACGGACTGTTTTTT.

This clone was counted between two and nine times. The chain links TRBV2 to TRBJ1-1, with D uncertain. CDR1 is SNHLY and CDR2 is FYNNEI in the germline V gene. This CDR3 has 13 amino acids. Trimming took 4 bases from V and 1 from J, leaving 7 bases between them. The CDR3 DNA is TGTGCCAGCAGTGTGAGGTCGAACACTGAAGCTTTCTTT. It translates to CASSVRSNTEAFF. Full variable domain (rest looked up from reference TRBV2 and TRBJ1-1): EPEVTQTPSHQVTQMGQEVILRCVPISNHLYFYWYRQILGQKVEFLVSFYNNEISEKSEIFDDQFSVERPDGSNFTLKIRSTKLEDSAMYFCASSVRSNTEAFFGQGTRLTVV.

The chain is built from TRBV2 and TRBJ1-2; D unresolved. CDR3 length equals 12 residues. Germline loops: CDR1 SNHLY, CDR2 FYNNEI. Trimming removed 4 bases at V and 2 bases at J, with 5 bases between. The CDR3 here is CASSGLNYGYTF. The CDR3 DNA follows: TGTGCCAGCAGTGGACTCAACTATGGCTACACCTTC.

The rearrangement links TRBV5-6 to TRBJ1-4, with TRBD1 identical over 8 bases. Germline loops: CDR1 SGHDT, CDR2 YYEEEE. This CDR3 spans 15 amino acids. After removal of 2 bases from V and 1 base from J, the junction contained 1 base not matched to a gene. The CDR3 reads CASSLTGGTNEKLFF. CDR3 nucleotides: TGTGCCAGCAGCTTAACAGGGGGAACTAATGAAAAACTGTTTTTT.

This clone was picked up a small number of times. The chain couples TRBV7-9 to TRBJ2-1, with 7 nucleotides matching TRBD2. This CDR3 region has 14 residues. The germline CDR1 and CDR2 sequences are SEHNR and FQNEAQ (reference sequence). V shed 4 bases and J 9 bases; nucleotides not matched to a gene: 9. This CDR3 reads CASSYGLVDGEQFF. The CDR3 nucleotides read TGTGCCAGCAGCTACGGACTAGTAGATGGTGAGCAGTTCTTC.

In DNA, the CDR3 is TGTGCCAGCAGTTATACGACAGGTGTTAGCAATCAGCCCCAGCATTTT. Its protein product is CASSYTTGVSNQPQHF. This chain connects TRBV6-5 to TRBJ1-5; tentative D call: TRBD1 (6 bases). Trimming left V 3 bases short and J 0 bases short, with 12 bases between. CDR1 and CDR2 (germline): MNHEY, SVGAGI. This CDR3 has 16 amino acids.

This sequence joins TRBV11-2 and TRBJ2-5, with 7 bases fitting TRBD1. Unmatched junction bases numbered 8, after V lost 5 bases and J lost 5 bases. Germline values: CDR1 SGHAT, CDR2 FQNNGV. The CDR3 runs 14 residues. For the CDR3, the DNA is TGTGCCAGCAGCCCAATACAGGGGATCGAGACCCAGTACTTC. Protein sequence: CASSPIQGIETQYF.

This chain connects TRBV7-2 to TRBJ2-7, with 10 bases that match TRBD2. CDR1 and CDR2 (germline): SGHTA, FQGNSA. This CDR3 region has 17 residues. V trimming: 1 base; J trimming: 5 bases; junction bases outside the gene matches: 11. CDR3 coding DNA: TGTGCCAGCAGCTTAGTTCCAGCGGGGGGGCTCGGTGACGAGCAGTACTTC. This codes for CASSLVPAGGLGDEQYF.

The CDR3 nucleotides are TGTGCCAGCAATCTACAGGGGGCGGCCTACAATGAGCAGTTCTTC. It encodes CASNLQGAAYNEQFF. V is TRBV27 and J is TRBJ2-1; the match to TRBD1 covers 9 bases. With V trimmed by 7 bases and J by 2 bases, 6 bases remained unmatched. Germline V CDR1 and CDR2: MNHEY, SMNVEV (reference sequence). The CDR3 spans 15 residues.

The chain has TRBV15 and TRBJ2-1, with TRBD2 matching 10 bases. The CDR3 is 17 amino acids. J was trimmed by 0 bases and V by 1 base; bases with no gene match: 3. The germline gives CDR1 LNHNV, CDR2 YYDKDF (reference sequence). The CDR3 sequence: CATSRVRTSGSYNEQFF. CDR3 DNA sequence: TGTGCCACCAGCAGAGTCCGGACTAGCGGCTCCTACAATGAGCAGTTCTTC. Full variable domain (rest looked up from reference TRBV15 and TRBJ2-1): DAMVIQNPRYQVTQFGKPVTLSCSQTLNHNVMYWYQQKSSQAPKLLFHYYDKDFNNEADTPDNFQSRRPNTSFCFLDIRSPGLGDTAMYLCATSRVRTSGSYNEQFFGPGTRLTVL.

The V gene is TRBV11-3, the J gene TRBJ2-1, with TRBD2 as a possible D gene (6 bases). The CDR3 is 15 residues long. Germline assignment: CDR1 SGHNT and CDR2 YENEEA. Trimming took off 5 bases at V and 1 base at J, with 12 bases between the two ends. CDR3: CASSPQTSSYNEQFF. The CDR3 DNA is TGTGCCAGCAGCCCTCAGACTAGTTCCTACAATGAGCAGTTCTTC.

The chain couples TRBV18 to TRBJ2-7, with 9 nucleotides matching TRBD1. The CDR3 spans 15 residues. Germline values: CDR1 KGHSH, CDR2 LQKENI. With V trimmed by 0 bases and J by 3 bases, 3 bases remained unmatched. The CDR3 is CASSPPAGQGYEQYF. CDR3 DNA: TGTGCCAGCTCACCACCGGCGGGACAGGGCTACGAGCAGTACTTC. Filled out from reference TRBV18 and TRBJ2-7, the complete variable domain reads NAGVMQNPRHLVRRRGQEARLRCSPMKGHSHVYWYRQLPEEGLKFMVYLQKENIIDESGMPKERFSAEFPKEGPSILRIQQVVRGDSAAYFCASSPPAGQGYEQYFGPGTRLTVT.